This entry lists 22 T cell receptor beta chains sequenced from one sample in a study of shared clonotypes between healthy human individuals. TCRdb keeps only in-frame clones here, not all; method: immunoSEQ multiplex PCR. The top ten hold around 12% of the sample, which has 550,000 to 600,000 clones, around 81% seen once. Source material: PBMCs. The receptors come from a woman in her forties in good health. Some clones in this sample may be carry-over from other donors' samples.

The rearrangement links TRBV2 to TRBJ2-7; the D is unclear. This CDR3 has 11 residues. Germline V gene sequence: CDR1 SNHLY, CDR2 FYNNEI. V gave up 3 bases and J gave up 4 bases, with 4 bases separating them. The CDR3 loop is CASSEWYEQYF. CDR3 nucleotide sequence: TGTGCCAGCAGTGAGTGGTACGAGCAGTACTTC.

The genes are TRBV11-3 and TRBJ2-1; D might be TRBD2 (7 bases). This CDR3 is built from 16 residues. CDR1 is SGHNT and CDR2 is YENEEA in the germline V gene. V was cut by 0 bases and J by 2 bases, with 11 bases left in between. Here the CDR3 DNA reads TGTGCCAGCAGCTTAGATGCGGGGGCACCCTACAATGAGCAGTTCTTC. Amino acid sequence: CASSLDAGAPYNEQFF.

The gene calls are TRBV18 and TRBJ1-2; D gene uncertain. Germline V gene data show CDR1 as KGHSH and CDR2 as LQKENI. This CDR3 is 14 amino acids long. The V end lost 6 bases, the J end lost 4 bases, and 15 bases lay between the germline ends. The CDR3 nucleotides are TGTGCCAGCTCTCCCAGGACGGAATCCTATGGCTACACCTTC. It is translated as CASSPRTESYGYTF.

The V and J genes are TRBV11-3 and TRBJ1-1; possible D gene TRBD1, 6 bases. This CDR3 contains 13 residues. The germline gives CDR1 SGHNT, CDR2 YENEEA. V was shortened by 3 bases and J by 4 bases, with 9 bases between the two germline ends. This CDR3 is CASSFDRSTEAFF. In DNA, the CDR3 is TGTGCCAGCAGCTTCGACAGGAGCACTGAAGCTTTCTTT.

V and J are TRBV2 and TRBJ2-5; TRBD1 matches 10 bases. After removal of 5 bases from V and 5 bases from J, the junction contained 5 bases not matched to a gene. The CDR3 consists of 14 residues. Germline-derived CDR1 and CDR2 are SNHLY and FYNNEI. In DNA form, the CDR3 reads TGTGCCAGCAGTCCGGGACAGGGGTACGAGACCCAGTACTTC. This gives the protein CASSPGQGYETQYF.

In its sample, this clone was seen many times. Other DNA sequences of this sample code for an identical CDR3. The chain uses TRBV5-8 and TRBJ1-4, with a tentative D call TRBD1 (5 bases). The CDR3 totals 12 residues. V was clipped by 4 bases and J by 8 bases, with 9 bases between them. Looked up from germline, CDR1 is SGHTS and CDR2 is YDEGEE. CDR3: CASSGDGEKLFF. The CDR3 DNA reads TGTGCCAGCAGCGGGGACGGCGAAAAACTGTTTTTT. The variable domain in full, with the rest retrieved from reference TRBV5-8 and TRBJ1-4, is EAGVTQSPTHLIKTRGQQATLRCSPISGHTSVYWYQQALGLGLQFLLWYDEGEERNRGNFPPRFSGRQFPNYSSELNVNALELEDSALYLCASSGDGEKLFFGSGTQLSVL.

The chain has TRBV7-3 and TRBJ2-2; D remains ambiguous. From germline, CDR1 is SGHTA and CDR2 FQGTGA. CDR3 length: 12 residues. V shed 5 bases and J shed 0 bases, with 1 base lying between them. CDR3: CASSTNTGELFF. The CDR3, as DNA: TGTGCCAGCAGCACGAACACCGGGGAGCTGTTTTTT. The entire variable domain, with the rest obtained from reference TRBV7-3 and TRBJ2-2, is as follows: GAGVSQTPSNKVTEKGKYVELRCDPISGHTALYWYRQSLGQGPEFLIYFQGTGAADDSGLPNDRFFAVRPEGSVSTLKIQRTERGDSAVYLCASSTNTGELFFGEGSRLTVL.

This clone has a single count. It differs at one base from a far larger clone, so likely a read error. The rearrangement uses TRBV30 and TRBJ2-5, with D perhaps TRBD1 (6 bases). Germline-derived CDR1 and CDR2 are GTSNPN and SVGIG (reference sequence). CDR3 length equals 12 residues. The V gene lost 7 bases and the J gene lost 11 bases, with 20 bases spanning the gap. CDR3 protein: CASRTAWYDQYF. The DNA for the CDR3 is TGTGCCTCAAGGACAGCATGGTACGATCAGTACTTC.

The chain uses TRBV6-5 and TRBJ2-7; 9 nucleotides line up with TRBD2. The CDR3 has 14 amino acids. Germline trimming cut 6 bases from V and 1 base from J; bases unmatched to any gene: 4. Germline V gene data show CDR1 as MNHEY and CDR2 as SVGAGI. The CDR3 protein is CASRPAGGSYEQYF. CDR3 coding DNA: TGTGCCAGCAGGCCCGCGGGGGGGTCCTACGAGCAGTACTTC.

The V and J genes are TRBV2 and TRBJ2-1; TRBD2 agrees at 7 bases. Germline V lookup: CDR1 SNHLY, CDR2 FYNNEI. The ends lost 3 bases at V and 12 bases at J; junction bases unmatched: 8. This CDR3 spans 13 amino acids. CDR3 loop: CASSETWGGVQFF. The CDR3 region has the DNA TGTGCCAGCAGTGAGACGTGGGGGGGAGTGCAGTTCTTC.

This chain connects TRBV2 to TRBJ2-2; 7 nucleotides align to TRBD1. The CDR3 runs to 15 residues. The J segment lost 0 bases and the V segment lost 6 bases, leaving 4 bases of the junction unmatched. Germline-derived CDR1 and CDR2 are SNHLY and FYNNEI. This CDR3 reads CASRRQGTNTGELFF. In nucleotides, the CDR3 is TGTGCCAGCAGGCGACAGGGAACGAACACCGGGGAGCTGTTTTTT.

This clone was seen a handful of times. The chain is built from TRBV28 and TRBJ1-3; D gene uncertain. Trimming took off 6 bases at V and 3 bases at J, with 15 bases between the two ends. Germline CDR1 MDHEN, CDR2 SYDVKM. There are 15 residues in the CDR3. The CDR3: CASSYRTPGGNTIYF. The CDR3 DNA reads TGTGCCAGCAGCTATCGGACCCCCGGTGGAAACACCATATATTTT.

This clone was seen a handful of times. The chain is built from TRBV29-1 and TRBJ2-7, with 9 bases that match TRBD1. The CDR3 is 15 amino acids. After removal of 0 bases from V and 3 bases from J, the junction contained 6 bases not matched to a gene. Germline assignment: CDR1 SQVTM and CDR2 ANQGSEA. The CDR3 coding sequence is TGCAGCGTTGAAGATAGGAGGACAGGGGTCTACGAGCAGTACTTC. Translating gives CSVEDRRTGVYEQYF.

The rearrangement joins TRBV27 to TRBJ2-1; 7 bases line up with TRBD2. The length of the CDR3 is 14 residues. Germline-derived CDR1 and CDR2 are MNHEY and SMNVEV (reference sequence). The junction had 5 bases not matched to a gene; V was cut back by 0 bases and J by 9 bases. The CDR3 DNA is TGTGCCAGCAGTTTATCATGGCGGGAGTTTGAGCAGTTCTTC. Its translation: CASSLSWREFEQFF.

The V gene is TRBV9, the J gene TRBJ1-2; weak D call: TRBD1 (6 bases). Germline V gene lookup returns CDR1 SGDLS and CDR2 YYNGEE. The CDR3 sequence is 16 residues long. Trimming removed 0 bases from V and 5 bases from J, with 17 bases in between. CDR3 coding DNA: TGTGCCAGCAGCGTAGGAGGGCAGGGGCCGCTGTATGGCTACACCTTC. Residues: CASSVGGQGPLYGYTF.

Points on this clone: This sequence is one base from a far larger clone and is likely a read error. The chain recombines TRBV5-8 with TRBJ2-7; a weak D match, TRBD1 (5 bases). This CDR3 contains 13 residues. The germline V and J ends were trimmed by 2 bases and 0 bases, with 6 bases remaining between them. Germline values: CDR1 SGHTS, CDR2 YDEGEE. The CDR3 bases are TGTGCCAGCAGCTTCCAGGGCTCCTACGAGCAGTACTTC. This codes for CASSFQGSYEQYF.

This clone was found a few times. This chain links TRBV27 with TRBJ2-7; tentatively, D is TRBD1 (6 bases). V was shortened by 6 bases and J by 7 bases, with 13 bases between the two germline ends. In germline, CDR1 is MNHEY, CDR2 SMNVEV (reference sequence). The CDR3 is 12 residues long. The CDR3 sequence: CASRRQAYEQYF. The CDR3 nucleotides are TGTGCCAGCAGGAGACAGGCTTATGAGCAGTACTTC.

V is TRBV19 and J is TRBJ1-1, with 8 bases identical to TRBD1. CDR1 and CDR2 (germline): LNHDA, SQIVND (reference sequence). J lost 4 bases, V lost 4 bases, and 2 bases had no gene match. The CDR3 length is 13 residues. The CDR3 DNA sequence: TGTGCCAGTAGTAGCGACAGGGGCACTGAAGCTTTCTTT. Its translation: CASSSDRGTEAFF.

In this sample, this clone turned up once. This chain joins TRBV7-2 and TRBJ2-5, with D tentatively TRBD2 (6 bases). The CDR3 totals 15 residues. Germline CDR1 SGHTA, CDR2 FQGNSA. Trimming cost V 1 base and J 5 bases, with 14 bases left between them. The CDR3 DNA follows: TGTGCCAGCAGCTTAGAACTAGCCGCTCAGGAGACCCAGTACTTC. Translation gives CASSLELAAQETQYF.

The rearrangement joins TRBV15 to TRBJ2-2; D is ambiguous. The CDR3 totals 18 residues. V gave up 3 bases and J gave up 4 bases, with 21 bases separating them. Germline values: CDR1 LNHNV, CDR2 YYDKDF (reference sequence). The CDR3 spells CATSSANGRSDRTGELFF. The CDR3, as DNA: TGTGCCACCAGCAGTGCTAATGGAAGATCGGACCGCACCGGGGAGCTGTTTTTT.

Remarks on this clone: This may arise from a read error, as a much more abundant clone is one base away. The gene calls are TRBV5-1 and TRBJ2-7, with D perhaps assigned TRBD1 or TRBD2 (5 bases each). The V gene's germline CDR1 is SGHRS and CDR2 YFSETQ. This CDR3 region has 13 residues. V gave up 4 bases and J gave up 0 bases, with 8 bases separating them. CDR3 protein: CASSRGRSYEQYF. In DNA, the CDR3 is TGCGCCAGCAGCCGGGGCCGCTCCTACGAGCAGTACTTC.

This chain joins TRBV12-2 and TRBJ1-2. TRBV12-2 is flagged as a pseudogene. This CDR3 spans 16 amino acids. The CDR3 bases are TGTGCAAGCCGATATACCATTGCCAGTGGGACCTATGGCTACACCTTC. Encoded protein: CASRYTIASGTYGYTF.